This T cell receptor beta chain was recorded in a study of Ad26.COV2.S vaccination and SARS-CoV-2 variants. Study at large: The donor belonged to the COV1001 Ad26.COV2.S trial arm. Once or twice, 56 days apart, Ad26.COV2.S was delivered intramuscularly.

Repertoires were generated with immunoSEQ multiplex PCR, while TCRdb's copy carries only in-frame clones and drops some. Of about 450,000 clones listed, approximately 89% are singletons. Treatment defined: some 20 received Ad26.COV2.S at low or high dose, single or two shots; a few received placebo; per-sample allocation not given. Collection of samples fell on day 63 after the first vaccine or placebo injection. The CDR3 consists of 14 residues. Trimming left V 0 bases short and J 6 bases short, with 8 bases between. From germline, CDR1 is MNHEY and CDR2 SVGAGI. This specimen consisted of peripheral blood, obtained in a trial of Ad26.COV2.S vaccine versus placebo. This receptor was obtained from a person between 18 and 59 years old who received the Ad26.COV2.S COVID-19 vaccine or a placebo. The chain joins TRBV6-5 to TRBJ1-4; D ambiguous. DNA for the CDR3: TGTGCCAGCAGTTACTCTGGGGTGTATGAAAAACTGTTTTTT. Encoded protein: CASSYSGVYEKLFF.